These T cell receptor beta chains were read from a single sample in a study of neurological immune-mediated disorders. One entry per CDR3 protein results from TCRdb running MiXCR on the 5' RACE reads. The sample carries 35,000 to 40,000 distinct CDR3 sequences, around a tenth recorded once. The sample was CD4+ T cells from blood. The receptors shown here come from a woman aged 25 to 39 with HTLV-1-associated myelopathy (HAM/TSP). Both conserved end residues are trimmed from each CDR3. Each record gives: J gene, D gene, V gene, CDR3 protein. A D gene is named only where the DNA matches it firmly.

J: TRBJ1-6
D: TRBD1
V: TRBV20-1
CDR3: SASKWTGGSTSLH

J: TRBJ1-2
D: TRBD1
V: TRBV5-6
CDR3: ASSGRTGPFAGGYT

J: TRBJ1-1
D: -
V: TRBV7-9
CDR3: ASSSPITSILNTEAF

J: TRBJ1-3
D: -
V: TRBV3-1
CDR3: ASSWEGSGNTIY

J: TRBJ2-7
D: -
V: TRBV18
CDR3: ASSPIDGAEQY

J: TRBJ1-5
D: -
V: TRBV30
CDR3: AWSRERDQPQH

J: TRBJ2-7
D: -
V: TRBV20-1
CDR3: SASAEYEQY

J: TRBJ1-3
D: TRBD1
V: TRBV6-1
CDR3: ANFTGAGGNTIY

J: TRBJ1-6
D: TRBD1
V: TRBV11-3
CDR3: ASSTGQGRNSPLH

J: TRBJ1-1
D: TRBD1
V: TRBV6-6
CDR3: ASSALTGGAGGTEAF

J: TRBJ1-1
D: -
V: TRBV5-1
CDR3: ASSLGGSGGEAF

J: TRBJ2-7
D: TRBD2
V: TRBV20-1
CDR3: STTTIAGLNYEQY

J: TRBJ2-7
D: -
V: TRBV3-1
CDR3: ASSHRTQIYEQY

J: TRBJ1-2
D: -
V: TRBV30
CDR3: AGGRTNYGYT

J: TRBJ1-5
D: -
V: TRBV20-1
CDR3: SANRRDHNQPQH

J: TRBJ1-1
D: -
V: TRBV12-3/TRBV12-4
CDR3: ASCRNTEAF

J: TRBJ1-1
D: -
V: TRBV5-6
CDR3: ASSLGWRENTEAF

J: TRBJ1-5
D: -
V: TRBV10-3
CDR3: AISRGGGDQPQH

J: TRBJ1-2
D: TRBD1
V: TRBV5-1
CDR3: ASTDRGTNYGYT

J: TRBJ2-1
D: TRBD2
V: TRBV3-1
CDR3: ASSQGRGRQF

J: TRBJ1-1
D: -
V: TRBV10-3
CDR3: AISESRTVNTEAF

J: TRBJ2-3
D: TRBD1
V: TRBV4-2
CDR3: ASSNGQVVTDTQY

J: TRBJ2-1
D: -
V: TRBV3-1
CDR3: ASSQEGPGLNEQF

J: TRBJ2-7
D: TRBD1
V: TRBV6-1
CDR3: ASSEVGQGYEQY

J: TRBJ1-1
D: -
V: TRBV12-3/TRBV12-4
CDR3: ASSFRNTEAF

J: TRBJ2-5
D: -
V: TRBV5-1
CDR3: ASTVGAQETQY

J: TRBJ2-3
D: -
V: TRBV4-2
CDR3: ASSYDASTDTQY

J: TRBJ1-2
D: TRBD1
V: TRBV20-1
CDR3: SARVTGSYGYT

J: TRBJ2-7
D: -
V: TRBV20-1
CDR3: SARVGAREQY

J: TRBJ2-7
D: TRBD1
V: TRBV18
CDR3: ASSPRQGKDEQY

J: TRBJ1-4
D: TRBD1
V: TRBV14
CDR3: ASSQQAGGNEKLF

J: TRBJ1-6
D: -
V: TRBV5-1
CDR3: ASRPQGTGSPLH

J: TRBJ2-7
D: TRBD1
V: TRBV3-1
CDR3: ASSLGTGTKREQY

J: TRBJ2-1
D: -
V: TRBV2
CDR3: ASSVLSPGEQF

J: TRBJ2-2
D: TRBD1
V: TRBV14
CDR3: ASSSDRGRTGELF

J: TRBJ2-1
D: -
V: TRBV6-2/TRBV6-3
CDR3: ASRKIGQLSSYNEQF

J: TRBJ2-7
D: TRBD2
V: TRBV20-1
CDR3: SARRAGGNSYEQY

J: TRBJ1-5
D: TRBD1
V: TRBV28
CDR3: AIIPSTGGFQPQH

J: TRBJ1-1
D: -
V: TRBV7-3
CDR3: ASSLSLGGNTEAF

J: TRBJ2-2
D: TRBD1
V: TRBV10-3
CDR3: AIRGQLNTGELF

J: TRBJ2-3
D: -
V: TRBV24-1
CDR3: ATSDGRSTDTQY

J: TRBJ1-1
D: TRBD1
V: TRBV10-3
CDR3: ATEMTGQGATEAF

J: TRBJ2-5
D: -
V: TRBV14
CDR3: ASSHRGLRQETQY

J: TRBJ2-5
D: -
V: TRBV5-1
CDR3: ASIVMSETQY

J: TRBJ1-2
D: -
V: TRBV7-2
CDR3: ASSLGTSYGYT

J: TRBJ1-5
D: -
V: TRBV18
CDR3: ASSPVNNQPQH

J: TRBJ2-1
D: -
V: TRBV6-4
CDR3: ASSGGWNNEQF

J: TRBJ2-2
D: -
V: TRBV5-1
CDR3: ASSFGTGELF

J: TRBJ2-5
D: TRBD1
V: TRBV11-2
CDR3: ASRTGTGGPPDQETQY

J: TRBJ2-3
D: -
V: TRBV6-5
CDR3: ASSAPGSRDTQY

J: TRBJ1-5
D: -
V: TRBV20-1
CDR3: SARSWGEGNQTKH

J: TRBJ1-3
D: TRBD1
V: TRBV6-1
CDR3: ASSATATGTVAY

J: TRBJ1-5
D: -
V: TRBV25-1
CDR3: ASSERFGGPYANQPQH

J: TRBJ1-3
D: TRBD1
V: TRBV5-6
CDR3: ASSFRGPGNTIY

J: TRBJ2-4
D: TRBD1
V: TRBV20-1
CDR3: SARQGSGAKNIQY

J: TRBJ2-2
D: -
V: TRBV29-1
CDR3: SASRGDPGELF

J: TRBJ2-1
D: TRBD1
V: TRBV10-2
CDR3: ASSNDRADNEQF

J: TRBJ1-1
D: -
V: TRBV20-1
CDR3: SARGGTEAF

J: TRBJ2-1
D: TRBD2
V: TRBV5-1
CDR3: ASSLELAGRNEQF

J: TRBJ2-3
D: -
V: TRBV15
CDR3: ATSTLGTDTQY